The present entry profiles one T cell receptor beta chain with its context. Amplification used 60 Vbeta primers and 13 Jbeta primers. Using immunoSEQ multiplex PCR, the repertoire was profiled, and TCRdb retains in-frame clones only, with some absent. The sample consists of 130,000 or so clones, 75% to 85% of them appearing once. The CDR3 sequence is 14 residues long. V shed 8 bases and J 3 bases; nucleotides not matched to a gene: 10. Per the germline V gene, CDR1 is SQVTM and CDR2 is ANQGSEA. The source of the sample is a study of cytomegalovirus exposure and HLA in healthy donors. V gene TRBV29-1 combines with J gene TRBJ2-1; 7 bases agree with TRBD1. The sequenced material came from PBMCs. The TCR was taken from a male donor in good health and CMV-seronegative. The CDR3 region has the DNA TGCAGCCACCAACAGGGGACCAACTACAATGAGCAGTTCTTC. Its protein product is CSHQQGTNYNEQFF.